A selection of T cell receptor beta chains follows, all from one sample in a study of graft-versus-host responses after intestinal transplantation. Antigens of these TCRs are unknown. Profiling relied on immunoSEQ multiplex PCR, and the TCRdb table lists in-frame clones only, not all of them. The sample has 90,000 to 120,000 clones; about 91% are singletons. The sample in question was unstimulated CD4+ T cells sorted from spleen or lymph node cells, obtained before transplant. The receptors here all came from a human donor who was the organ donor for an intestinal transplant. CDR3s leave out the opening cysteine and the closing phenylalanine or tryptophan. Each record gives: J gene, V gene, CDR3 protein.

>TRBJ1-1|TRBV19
ASSILPDRAEAF
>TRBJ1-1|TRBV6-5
ASRIGVAEAF
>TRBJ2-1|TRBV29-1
SVRNGQGYSYNEQF
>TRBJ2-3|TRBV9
ASSVLAGGTDTQY
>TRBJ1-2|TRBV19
ASSIERVGYT
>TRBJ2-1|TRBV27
ASRRQDQSYNEQF
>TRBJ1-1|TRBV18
ASSRDSKNTEAF
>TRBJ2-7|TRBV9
ASSVGLAHEQY
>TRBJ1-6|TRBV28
ASSLWGKGQNSPLH
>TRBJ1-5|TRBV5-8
ASSFWGHGNQPQH
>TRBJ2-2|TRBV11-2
ASSLDIGQGKGELF
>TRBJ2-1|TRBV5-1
ASSFQDRGQF
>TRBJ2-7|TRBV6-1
ASRPGLGSSYEQY
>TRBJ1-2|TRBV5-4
ASSWDRRGYT
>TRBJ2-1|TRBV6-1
ASSENGQSYNEQF
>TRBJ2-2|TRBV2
ASSKSGTSGRFGELF
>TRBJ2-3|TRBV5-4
ASSYHAASTDTQY
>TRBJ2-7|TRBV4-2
ASSQDSAANYEQY
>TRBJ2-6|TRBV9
ASFPRRGPGRSSGANVLT
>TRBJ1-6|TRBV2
ASRGQSYNSPLH
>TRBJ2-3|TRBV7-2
ASSLWTSGSGADTQY
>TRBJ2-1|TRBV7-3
ASSLDRAGYNEQF
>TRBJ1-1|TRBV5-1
ASHAGTTEAF
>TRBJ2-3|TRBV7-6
ASSPTSGGFIDTQY
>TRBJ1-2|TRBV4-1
ASSQDRGRNYGYT
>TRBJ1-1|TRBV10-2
ASSEVSTGNTEAF
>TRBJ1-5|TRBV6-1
ASSRDSSNQPQH
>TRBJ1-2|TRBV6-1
ASSDAGEVDYGYT
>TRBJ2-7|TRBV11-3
ASSLVHEQY
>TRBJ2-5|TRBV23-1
ASRRDRGQETQY
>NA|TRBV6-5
ASSYSSSGPYEQY
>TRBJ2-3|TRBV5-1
ASSPGTSGNSDTQY
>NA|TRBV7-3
ASSLQVPSGVDEQY
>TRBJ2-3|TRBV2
ASPEGRGTSTDTQY
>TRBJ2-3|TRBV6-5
ASSYSGEGTDTQY
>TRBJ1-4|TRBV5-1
ASSLVGEKLF
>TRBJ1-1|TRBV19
ASSSGQGLTEAF
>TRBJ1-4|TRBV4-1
ASSQDKLEKLF
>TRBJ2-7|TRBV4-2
ASSQGSGSVIDEQY
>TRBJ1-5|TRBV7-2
ASSLAGGYSNQPQH
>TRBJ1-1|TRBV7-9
ASSLGPGWDTEAF
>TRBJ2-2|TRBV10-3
AISRTGTGAGGELF
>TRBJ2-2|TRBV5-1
ASSTGHLLAGASTGELF
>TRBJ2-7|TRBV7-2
ASSARGNSYEQY
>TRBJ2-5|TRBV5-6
ASSPPDTSQETQY
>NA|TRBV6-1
ASSDFLEGDRSYEQY
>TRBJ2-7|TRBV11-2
ASSFKGSGAPYEQY
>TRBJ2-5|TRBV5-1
ASSFGAVETQY
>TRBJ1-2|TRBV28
ASRMDRIYGYT